This T cell receptor beta chain stems from a study of T cell repertoires in cytomegalovirus infection. Study context: The authors used CMV epitopes that were HLA-C-restricted (recently identified) and HLA-B-restricted (well studied). Carrying CMV and the relevant HLA type showed in public TCR beta signatures. General study points: Across the ex vivo response, the dominant clonotypes were HLA-C-restricted CMV-specific TCR beta clonotypes.

For this clonotype: The antigen is unknown.

MiXCR, applied by TCRdb to the reads, yields one record per CDR3 protein. This sample has some 590,000 distinct CDR3 sequences; around two fifths occur once, and the top ten carry around 48%. Per germline, CDR1 SNHLY and CDR2 FYNNEI. The CDR3 length is 13 residues. V gave up 5 bases and J gave up 5 bases, with 9 bases separating them. This sequence was found in a human donor in good health (CMV status not recorded). Some clones in this sample may be carry-over from other donors' samples. The chain is built from TRBV2 and TRBJ1-4; tentative D call: TRBD1 (5 bases). The source material was cultured PBMCs, sampled from culture after CMV antigen stimulation. The CDR3 loop reads CASSQGENEKLFF. CDR3 nucleotides: TGTGCCAGCAGTCAGGGAGAGAATGAAAAACTGTTTTTT. Together with reference TRBV2 and TRBJ1-4, the CDR3 gives the full variable domain: EPEVTQTPSHQVTQMGQEVILRCVPISNHLYFYWYRQILGQKVEFLVSFYNNEISEKSEIFDDQFSVERPDGSNFTLKIRSTKLEDSAMYFCASSQGENEKLFFGSGTQLSVL.